This T cell receptor beta chain was obtained from a study of T cell responses to AZD1222 COVID-19 vaccine. CDR3 length equals 12 residues. Between the trimmed V and J ends, which lost 7 bases and 4 bases, there was a span of 10 bases. Germline V gives CDR1 LNHDA, CDR2 SQIVND (reference sequence). Repertoires were generated with immunoSEQ multiplex PCR, while TCRdb's copy carries only in-frame clones and drops some. The sample holds about 110,000 clones, around 90% seen once. The gene calls are TRBV19 and TRBJ1-2, with D possibly being TRBD1 (5 bases). This TCR derives from an adult who received the AZD1222 COVID-19 vaccine. Sample: peripheral blood, taken 28 days after the second AZD1222 dose. The CDR3 DNA reads as TGTGCCAGTAAGACAGTGCCCTATGGCTACACCTTC. This encodes CASKTVPYGYTF.